These T cell receptor beta chains were read from a single sample in a study of cytomegalovirus exposure and HLA in healthy donors. Assay: immunoSEQ multiplex PCR; the TCRdb copy retains only in-frame clones and omits some. The sample includes some 250,000 clones, more than 75% seen only once; the top ten take approximately 5.3%. Material: PBMCs. The receptor set was obtained from a woman in her forties in good health and CMV-seropositive. CDR3s include the opening cysteine and the closing phenylalanine or tryptophan. The order of the fields is clone size, D gene, V gene, J gene, CDR3 protein, CDR3 DNA. A D gene is named only where the DNA matches it firmly. Size is stated for part of the rows, as once, few or many counts, or as a class when the clone is expanded.

NA	NA	TRBV5-1	TRBJ2-3	CASSLRRGPDTQYF	TGCGCCAGCAGCTTGCGCAGGGGTCCAGATACGCAGTATTTT
NA	NA	TRBV9	TRBJ1-2	CASSVGGLDGYTF	TGTGCCAGCAGCGTAGGAGGGCTGGATGGCTACACCTTC
NA	TRBD2	TRBV10-1	TRBJ2-5	CASSAETAGGETQYF	TGCGCCAGCAGCGCCGAGACAGCGGGAGGAGAGACCCAGTACTTC
NA	NA	TRBV11-2	TRBJ1-2	CASSPLGARSNYGYTF	TGTGCCAGCAGCCCCCTGGGGGCACGATCTAACTATGGCTACACCTTC
NA	TRBD2	TRBV11-2	TRBJ2-1	CASTAGWGLANEQFF	TGTGCCAGCACCGCAGGGTGGGGACTAGCAAATGAGCAGTTCTTC
once	TRBD2	TRBV30	TRBJ2-3	CAWSVQALAGRGTQYF	TGTGCCTGGAGTGTACAGGCCCTAGCTGGGAGGGGAACGCAGTATTTT
few	NA	TRBV2	TRBJ2-1	CASKGRGLYNEQFF	TGTGCCAGCAAGGGCAGGGGCCTTTACAATGAGCAGTTCTTC
NA	TRBD1	TRBV7-8	TRBJ2-7	CASSLIVGQGNNEQYF	TGTGCCAGCAGCCTTATAGTGGGACAGGGAAACAACGAGCAGTACTTC
NA	TRBD1	TRBV15	TRBJ1-2	CATSNDRDLGGYTF	TGTGCCACCAGCAATGACAGGGATCTTGGGGGCTACACCTTC
NA	TRBD1	TRBV18	TRBJ1-4	CASSPLQGTNEKLFF	TGTGCCAGCTCACCACTACAGGGGACTAATGAAAAACTGTTTTTT
NA	TRBD1	TRBV11-1	TRBJ2-1	CASSLRTGSYNEQFF	TGTGCCAGCAGCCTCCGGACAGGTTCCTACAATGAGCAGTTCTTC
NA	TRBD1	TRBV9	TRBJ2-3	CASSKRTGESTDTQYF	TGTGCCAGCAGCAAACGGACAGGCGAGAGCACAGATACGCAGTATTTT
NA	NA	TRBV30	TRBJ1-1	CAWSVLYSNTEAFF	TGTGCCTGGAGTGTACTGTATTCGAACACTGAAGCTTTCTTT
once	NA	TRBV7-7	TRBJ2-3	CASSLTGFDTQYF	TGTGCCAGCAGCTTAACGGGGTTTGATACGCAGTATTTT
NA	NA	TRBV30	TRBJ1-1	CAWSVVRGTEAFF	TGTGCCTGGAGTGTAGTTAGGGGCACTGAAGCTTTCTTT
NA	NA	TRBV7-9	TRBJ2-7	CSSGATGGAYEQYF	TGTTCCAGCGGAGCAACGGGGGGCGCCTACGAGCAGTACTTC
few	TRBD1	TRBV5-6	TRBJ2-2	CASSFRGTPNTGELFF	TGTGCCAGCAGCTTCAGGGGGACACCTAACACCGGGGAGCTGTTTTTT
NA	NA	TRBV5-1	TRBJ1-1	CASSLSAGTLNTEAFF	TGCGCCAGCAGCTTGTCGGCAGGGACTTTGAACACTGAAGCTTTCTTT
once	NA	TRBV5-6	TRBJ2-7	CASSPPSSYEQYF	TGTGCCAGCAGCCCTCCTAGCTCCTACGAGCAGTACTTC
NA	TRBD1	TRBV30	TRBJ1-4	CASQGRDNEKLFF	TGTGCCTCACAGGGGCGAGATAATGAAAAACTGTTTTTT
NA	NA	TRBV30	TRBJ1-5	CAWSGTGTHSNQPQHF	TGTGCCTGGAGCGGCACCGGGACTCATAGCAATCAGCCCCAGCATTTT
NA	TRBD2	TRBV15	TRBJ2-7	CATSRELAGPYEQYF	TGTGCCACCAGCAGGGAACTAGCGGGACCCTACGAGCAGTACTTC
NA	TRBD1	TRBV4-1	TRBJ1-2	CASSQGQGARSGGYTF	TGCGCCAGCAGCCAAGGACAGGGGGCACGCTCGGGTGGCTACACCTTC
NA	NA	TRBV5-6	TRBJ1-3	CASSPQGRGNTIYF	TGTGCCAGCAGCCCCCAGGGCCGCGGAAACACCATATATTTT
once	TRBD1	TRBV30	TRBJ1-2	CAWSWTGSYGYTF	TGTGCCTGGAGTTGGACAGGGAGTTATGGCTACACCTTC
NA	NA	TRBV18	TRBJ1-1	CASSPSGGVTEAFF	TGTGCCAGCTCACCCTCGGGGGGAGTTACTGAAGCTTTCTTT
NA	TRBD2	TRBV19	TRBJ2-1	CASSGARLASYNEQFF	TGTGCCAGTAGTGGGGCTAGACTAGCGAGCTACAATGAGCAGTTCTTC
NA	NA	TRBV27	TRBJ1-2	CASSLWVEGGWNGYTF	TGTGCCAGCAGTTTATGGGTAGAAGGAGGGTGGAATGGCTACACCTTC
few	TRBD1	TRBV19	TRBJ2-3	CASSDRGFVGTDTQYF	TGTGCCAGTAGTGACAGGGGATTTGTGGGCACAGATACGCAGTATTTT
NA	NA	TRBV7-9	TRBJ1-2	CASSLPTAYGYTF	TGTGCCAGCAGCTTACCGACAGCGTATGGCTACACCTTC
NA	NA	TRBV10-2	TRBJ1-2	CASSLLAERYTF	TGCGCCAGCAGTCTCCTCGCTGAGAGGTACACCTTC
NA	NA	TRBV27	TRBJ1-5	CASSPRGGPQPQHF	TGTGCCAGCAGTCCCCGGGGAGGGCCTCAGCCCCAGCATTTT
NA	TRBD2	TRBV5-1	TRBJ2-1	CASSLEGGGQDEQFF	TGCGCCAGCAGCTTGGAAGGCGGGGGGCAGGATGAGCAGTTCTTC
NA	NA	TRBV6-1	TRBJ2-1	CASSEGASRQFF	TGTGCCAGCAGTGAAGGGGCGTCGCGGCAGTTCTTC
NA	NA	TRBV7-6	TRBJ1-5	CASSLGATGYSNQPQHF	TGTGCCAGCAGCTTAGGCGCTACAGGGTATAGCAATCAGCCCCAGCATTTT
once	NA	TRBV6-5	TRBJ1-4	CASRRSTNEKLFF	TGTGCCAGCAGGCGGTCAACTAATGAAAAACTGTTTTTT
NA	NA	TRBV6-4	TRBJ1-1	CASNGVGPFF	TGTGCCAGCAACGGGGTCGGGCCTTTCTTT
NA	NA	TRBV5-4	TRBJ1-2	CASSPAEGASYTF	TGTGCCAGCAGCCCGGCCGAGGGTGCGAGCTACACCTTC
NA	TRBD2	TRBV7-3	TRBJ2-5	CASSPTSGGGETQYF	TGTGCCAGCAGCCCGACTAGCGGGGGGGGAGAGACCCAGTACTTC
NA	TRBD2	TRBV5-1	TRBJ2-2	CASSPTLLAGGPRTGELFF	TGCGCCAGCAGCCCTACCCTTCTAGCGGGGGGGCCCCGGACCGGGGAGCTGTTTTTT
few	TRBD1	TRBV5-4	TRBJ2-3	CASSLGTGVQDTQYF	TGTGCCAGCAGCTTGGGGACAGGGGTTCAGGATACGCAGTATTTT
NA	TRBD1	TRBV15	TRBJ1-1	CATSRDLTGLYEAFF	TGTGCCACCAGCAGGGATTTGACAGGGCTATATGAAGCTTTCTTT
NA	TRBD1	TRBV18	TRBJ1-2	CASSYDRAGYTF	TGTGCCAGCTCGTACGACAGGGCTGGCTACACCTTC
NA	NA	TRBV7-3	TRBJ1-1	CASSLSSNTEAFF	TGTGCCAGCAGCTTATCATCGAACACTGAAGCTTTCTTT
NA	NA	TRBV30	TRBJ1-1	CAWSKAGWAEAFF	TGTGCCTGGAGTAAGGCGGGATGGGCTGAAGCTTTCTTT
NA	TRBD2	TRBV19	TRBJ2-1	CASSPRLAGLLGDNEQFF	TGTGCCAGTAGTCCCCGACTAGCGGGCCTCTTAGGGGACAATGAGCAGTTCTTC
NA	TRBD2	TRBV5-4	TRBJ2-7	CASSLTAGGPYEQYF	TGTGCCAGCAGCTTAACAGCGGGAGGGCCATACGAGCAGTACTTC
NA	TRBD2	TRBV7-9	TRBJ2-7	CASSLLPGLAGRAKYEQYF	TGTGCCAGCAGCTTACTTCCGGGACTAGCGGGAAGGGCCAAGTACGAGCAGTACTTC
NA	TRBD1	TRBV19	TRBJ2-5	CASSIDRDRGETQYF	TGTGCCAGTAGTATCGACAGGGACCGAGGAGAGACCCAGTACTTC
NA	NA	TRBV30	TRBJ1-6	CAWSVQNNSPLHF	TGTGCCTGGAGTGTACAGAATAATTCCCCCCTCCACTTT
NA	TRBD2	TRBV19	TRBJ2-1	CASSIWTSGGNNNEQFF	TGTGCCAGTAGTATTTGGACTAGCGGGGGGAACAACAATGAGCAGTTCTTC
NA	TRBD1	TRBV30	TRBJ2-7	CAWSALRQNLQGDEQYF	TGTGCCTGGAGCGCACTTCGTCAAAATCTACAGGGGGACGAGCAGTACTTC
NA	TRBD2	TRBV30	TRBJ2-3	CAWSGLAGAPDTQYF	TGTGCCTGGAGTGGACTAGCGGGAGCTCCGGATACGCAGTATTTT
NA	TRBD1	TRBV18	TRBJ2-1	CASSPLIRGRTDEQFF	TGTGCCAGCTCACCACTGATTAGGGGGCGGACGGATGAGCAGTTCTTC